The 25 T cell receptor beta chains given below trace back to one sample, sequenced in a study of blood T cell repertoires in COVID-19. The method was immunoSEQ multiplex PCR; TCRdb's version includes in-frame clones alone and lacks a portion of them. The sample records about 220,000 clones, 82% being singletons. The specimen was PBMCs or T cells enriched from blood (not recorded which). Receptor source: a woman aged 55-69 years who had recovered from COVID-19.

Here the CDR3 DNA reads TGTGCCAGCAGGTCGGGGGGGGTCGGACGCGAGACTGAAGCTTTCTTT. Translation gives CASRSGGVGRETEAFF. The rearrangement uses TRBV7-2 and TRBJ1-1; D perhaps matches TRBD1 (5 bases). The CDR3 totals 16 residues. Deletions cut 6 bases from V and 5 bases from J, with 22 bases between. Per the germline V gene, CDR1 is SGHTA and CDR2 is FQGNSA.

The gene calls are TRBV19 and TRBJ1-2, with no clear D. V was cut by 0 bases and J by 6 bases, with 11 bases left in between. Germline assignment: CDR1 LNHDA and CDR2 SQIVND (reference sequence). CDR3 length equals 14 residues. The CDR3 spells CASSIDRGDNGYTF. The CDR3 DNA reads as TGTGCCAGTAGTATAGATCGAGGAGATAATGGCTACACCTTC.

V is TRBV7-3 and J is TRBJ1-1; 8 bases match TRBD1. The CDR3 has 14 residues. V lost 6 bases to trimming and J lost 0 bases; unmatched junction nucleotides: 3. Germline values: CDR1 SGHTA, CDR2 FQGTGA. This CDR3 is CASSRTGMNTEAFF. Written as DNA, the CDR3 is TGTGCCAGCAGTCGGACAGGGATGAACACTGAAGCTTTCTTT.

The table lists this clone with a count of one. The chain uses TRBV11-2 and TRBJ2-3; possible D gene TRBD2, 5 bases. V was clipped by 6 bases and J by 0 bases, with 19 bases between them. CDR1 is SGHAT, CDR2 FQNNGV, per germline. This CDR3 contains 17 residues. The CDR3 DNA reads as TGTGCCAGCAGGGTTCTTGGGCGGGTATCTAGCACAGATACGCAGTATTTT. Translated: CASRVLGRVSSTDTQYF. Looking up the rest from reference TRBV11-2 and TRBJ2-3 gives the full variable domain: EAGVAQSPRYKIIEKRQSVAFWCNPISGHATLYWYQQILGQGPKLLIQFQNNGVVDDSQLPKDRFSAERLKGVDSTLKIQPAKLEDSAVYLCASRVLGRVSSTDTQYFGPGTRLTVL.

The count of this clone is one. The gene calls are TRBV11-2 and TRBJ2-7; maybe TRBD1 (5 bases). The CDR3 is made up of 12 amino acids. The ends were cut back, 4 bases at V and 4 bases at J, with 8 bases in the middle. CDR1 and CDR2 (germline): SGHAT, FQNNGV. In DNA, the CDR3 is TGTGCCAGCAGCTCCCAGGGTTACGAGCAGTACTTC. Its translation: CASSSQGYEQYF.

CDR3 in amino acids: CASSATDTEAFF. CDR3 nucleotides: TGTGCCAGCAGTGCTACGGACACTGAAGCTTTCTTT. The gene calls are TRBV2 and TRBJ1-1, with D unclear. Germline CDR1 is SNHLY and CDR2 is FYNNEI. The CDR3 covers 12 residues. V was pared by 4 bases and J by 3 bases, with 6 bases between.

The chain links TRBV7-2 to TRBJ2-7, with 8 bases identical to TRBD1. Germline V gene data show CDR1 as SGHTA and CDR2 as FQGNSA. The CDR3 length is 14 residues. V gave up 4 bases and J gave up 0 bases; unmatched junction bases: 2. The chain's CDR3 is CASSSDRVSYEQYF. CDR3 sequence (DNA): TGTGCCAGCAGCTCGGACAGGGTCTCCTACGAGCAGTACTTC.

V usage is TRBV19 and J usage is TRBJ1-2; 8 bases agree with TRBD1. Losses at the gene ends were 6 bases for V and 4 bases for J; bases not matched to a gene: 7. Germline loops: CDR1 LNHDA, CDR2 SQIVND (reference sequence). The CDR3 covers 14 residues. The DNA of the CDR3 is TGTGCCAGTAGGAGACCAGGACAGGGCTATGGCTACACCTTC. This sequence encodes CASRRPGQGYGYTF.

This sequence joins TRBV3-1 (or the pseudogene TRBV3-2) and TRBJ1-1, with 7 bases aligning to TRBD1. Germline V gene lookup returns CDR1 LGHDT and CDR2 YNNKEL (reference sequence). This CDR3 spans 15 amino acids. With V trimmed by 1 base and J by 3 bases, 5 bases remained unmatched. CDR3 DNA sequence: TGTGCCAGCAGCCAAGGGACAGGTGGATACACTGAAGCTTTCTTT. Translating it yields CASSQGTGGYTEAFF.

The V call is TRBV6-1, the J call TRBJ1-3; no definite D call. CDR3 size: 17 residues. The V gene lost 2 bases and the J gene lost 4 bases, with 18 bases spanning the gap. Germline V gene data show CDR1 as MNHNS and CDR2 as SASEGT. The CDR3 protein is CASSETSAQGAGNTIYF. The CDR3 nucleotides read TGTGCCAGCAGTGAAACAAGTGCACAAGGAGCCGGAAACACCATATATTTT.

The chain employs TRBV27 and TRBJ2-2, with D possibly matching TRBD1 (5 bases). Germline V gene sequence: CDR1 MNHEY, CDR2 SMNVEV (reference sequence). The V end was cut by 2 bases, the J end by 3 bases, with 7 bases between. The length of the CDR3 is 14 residues. CDR3 DNA sequence: TGTGCCAGCAGTTTAAAGGGGTACACCGGGGAGCTGTTTTTT. Translating it yields CASSLKGYTGELFF.

Only one count was recorded for this clone. The V and J genes are TRBV3-1 (or the pseudogene TRBV3-2) and TRBJ2-5; D perhaps matches TRBD2 (6 bases). From germline, CDR1 is LGHDT and CDR2 YNNKEL (reference sequence). CDR3 size: 16 residues. Trimming took 1 base from V and 4 from J, leaving 16 bases between them. The CDR3 DNA reads as TGTGCCAGCAGCCAAGGGGAATGGGTGGGAGGAGAGACCCAGTACTTC. Translation gives CASSQGEWVGGETQYF.

The rearrangement uses TRBV10-3 and TRBJ2-6; tentative D call: TRBD2 (7 bases). V lost 0 bases and J lost 3, with 12 bases in between. Germline CDR1 and CDR2: ENHRY and SYGVKD. CDR3 length: 17 amino acids. This chain's CDR3 is CAISESEGGSGANVLTF. CDR3 DNA: TGTGCCATCAGTGAGTCCGAGGGGGGGAGTGGGGCCAACGTCCTGACTTTC.

This rearrangement joins TRBV5-5 to TRBJ1-2, with D tentatively TRBD1 (5 bases). Germline CDR1 reads SGHKS; CDR2 reads YYEKEE (reference sequence). CDR3 length: 12 amino acids. V lost 5 bases to trimming and J lost 4 bases, with 9 bases between them. The CDR3 region has the DNA TGTGCCAGCAGACGTACAGGCTATGGCTACACCTTC. It yields the protein CASRRTGYGYTF. The variable domain in full, with the rest retrieved from reference TRBV5-5 and TRBJ1-2, is DAGVTQSPTHLIKTRGQQVTLRCSPISGHKSVSWYQQVLGQGPQFIFQYYEKEERGRGNFPDRFSARQFPNYSSELNVNALLLGDSALYLCASRRTGYGYTFGSGTRLTVV.

V and J are TRBV6-1 and TRBJ2-2; D possibly corresponds to TRBD2 (6 bases). Germline loops: CDR1 MNHNS, CDR2 SASEGT. This CDR3 spans 16 amino acids. V dropped 2 bases and J dropped 3 bases, with 13 bases sitting between them. The CDR3 DNA follows: TGTGCCAGCAGTGAAATGGGGGGTGGCCACACCGGGGAGCTGTTTTTT. It encodes CASSEMGGGHTGELFF.

The rearrangement links TRBV10-3 to TRBJ2-7, with 8 bases fitting TRBD1. With V trimmed by 7 bases and J by 6 bases, 14 bases remained unmatched. The germline V gene encodes CDR1 ENHRY and CDR2 SYGVKD. This CDR3 has 15 amino acids. Here the CDR3 DNA reads TGTGCCATCACGGCAGGGGGCGCCCCGTCGGTCGAGCAGTACTTC. The encoded protein is CAITAGGAPSVEQYF.

The chain links TRBV13 to TRBJ1-2; 7 bases align to TRBD1. Germline values: CDR1 PRHDT, CDR2 FYEKMQ (reference sequence). The CDR3 totals 12 residues. With V trimmed by 5 bases and J by 5 bases, 2 bases remained unmatched. The CDR3: CASSGTDYGYTF. The CDR3 DNA sequence: TGTGCCAGCAGCGGGACAGATTATGGCTACACCTTC.

J is TRBJ1-6 and V is TRBV7-9, with D possibly being TRBD1 (5 bases). CDR1 and CDR2 from the germline V gene are SEHNR and FQNEAQ (reference sequence). Trimming shortened V by 5 bases and J by 1 base, and 15 bases separated the two germline ends. The CDR3 loop spans 17 amino acids. The CDR3 coding sequence is TGTGCCAGCAGCCCCCCCCCTCGGGGGTCCTATAATTCACCCCTCCACTTT. Translated: CASSPPPRGSYNSPLHF.

This sequence joins TRBV5-1 and TRBJ1-1; tentative D call: TRBD1 (5 bases). With 0 bases removed from V and 4 bases from J, the gap between germline ends came to 13 bases. The CDR3 has 15 amino acids. Germline V gives CDR1 SGHRS, CDR2 YFSETQ. The CDR3 sequence: CASSLVMGPSTEAFF. In nucleotides, the CDR3 is TGCGCCAGCAGCTTGGTAATGGGGCCCTCCACTGAAGCTTTCTTT.

The V gene is TRBV15, the J gene TRBJ1-2; 7 positions agree with TRBD1. The CDR3 sequence is 15 residues long. V was pared by 1 base and J by 4 bases, with 6 bases of the junction left unmatched. CDR1 is LNHNV and CDR2 is YYDKDF in the germline V gene (reference sequence). CDR3 nucleotide sequence: TGTGCCACCAGCAGAGGGACAGGTTCCAGCTATGGCTACACCTTC. Translating gives CATSRGTGSSYGYTF.

The chain combines TRBV11-2 with TRBJ1-5; D unresolved. The CDR3 extends over 15 amino acids. Germline-derived CDR1 and CDR2 are SGHAT and FQNNGV. V gave up 1 base and J gave up 3 bases, with 10 bases separating them. CDR3: CASSLGQQNNQPQHF. The CDR3 DNA reads as TGTGCCAGCAGCTTAGGCCAACAAAACAATCAGCCCCAGCATTTT.

Only one count was recorded for this clone. The gene calls are TRBV19 and TRBJ2-3, with D maybe TRBD1 (5 bases). Trimming shortened V by 5 bases and J by 2 bases, and 8 bases separated the two germline ends. The CDR3 contains 13 residues. The V gene's germline CDR1 is LNHDA and CDR2 SQIVND (reference sequence). CDR3 nucleotides: TGTGCCAGTAGTGACAGCCTCACAGATACGCAGTATTTT. This translates into CASSDSLTDTQYF.

The V gene is TRBV27, the J gene TRBJ2-1; D might be TRBD2 (6 bases). Trimming took 4 bases from V and 8 from J, leaving 15 bases between them. Germline CDR1 is MNHEY and CDR2 is SMNVEV (reference sequence). This CDR3 is built from 14 residues. CDR3 bases: TGTGCCAGCAGTTCGGGACTCGGAATGGATGAGCAGTTCTTC. It is translated as CASSSGLGMDEQFF.

The rearrangement uses TRBV27 and TRBJ2-1; D may be TRBD2 (6 bases). The ends were cut back, 4 bases at V and 6 bases at J, with 13 bases in the middle. CDR1 MNHEY and CDR2 SMNVEV come from the germline V gene (reference sequence). The CDR3 runs 14 residues. CDR3: CASSWGILANEQFF. The CDR3 DNA sequence: TGTGCCAGCAGTTGGGGGATACTAGCCAATGAGCAGTTCTTC.

The chain is built from TRBV2 and TRBJ1-2; weak D call: TRBD1 (6 bases). Trimming cost V 3 bases and J 6 bases, with 20 bases left between them. The CDR3 totals 16 residues. Germline-derived CDR1 and CDR2 are SNHLY and FYNNEI. In DNA, the CDR3 is TGTGCCAGCAGTGAGGGGGGGCCACGGCTTATACATGGCTACACCTTC. Encoded protein: CASSEGGPRLIHGYTF.